Shown below are 27 T cell receptor beta chains from a single sample sequenced in a study of Graves' ophthalmopathy and Graves' hyperthyroidism. Transcripts of RNA were the source for amplifying TCR beta CDR3 regions. Investigators did first-round RT-PCR with HTBI primers, then second-round multiplex PCR. MiXCR, applied by TCRdb to the multiplex PCR reads, yields one record per CDR3 protein. Of some 390,000 distinct CDR3 sequences listed, about 17% are singletons. Sequencing was done on a sample of peripheral blood. The receptors were sampled from a woman under 30 with Graves' ophthalmopathy.

This clonotype was seen repeatedly, ten times or more. The V and J genes are TRBV30 and TRBJ1-1; 8 bases match TRBD1. CDR1 and CDR2 from the germline V gene are GTSNPN and SVGIG (reference sequence). V shed 7 bases, J shed 4 bases, and the junction held 8 bases outside the gene matches. This CDR3 has 13 amino acids. Here the CDR3 DNA reads TGTGCCTCCAGACAGGGGAGGGTCACTGAAGCTTTCTTT. Protein sequence: CASRQGRVTEAFF.

This clonotype was detected many times. This chain joins TRBV28 and TRBJ2-7, with D possibly being TRBD1 or TRBD2 (6 bases each). Germline values: CDR1 MDHEN, CDR2 SYDVKM. V was pared by 5 bases and J by 0 bases, with 14 bases between. This CDR3 has 15 amino acids. The CDR3 spells CASSPQGGGSYEQYF. In nucleotides, the CDR3 is TGTGCCAGCAGTCCCCAAGGAGGGGGCTCCTACGAGCAGTACTTC.

V and J are TRBV20-1 and TRBJ1-2, with D unclear. V lost 3 bases and J 8 bases, leaving 16 bases between the germline ends. The CDR3 is 13 amino acids. Germline assignment: CDR1 DFQATT and CDR2 SNEGSKA (reference sequence). The CDR3 DNA reads as TGCAGTGCTAGGCGGATGGGCTTGGACGGCTACACCTTC. This gives the protein CSARRMGLDGYTF.

This clonotype was recorded at least ten times. The gene calls are TRBV7-8 and TRBJ2-6, with D uncertain. This CDR3 comprises 17 residues. V was cut by 1 base and J by 1 base, with 11 bases left in between. Germline V gives CDR1 SGHVS, CDR2 FQNEAQ. The DNA for the CDR3 is TGTGCCAGCAGCTTAGTTCGCAGAACTTCTGGGGCCAACGTCCTGACTTTC. Its translation is CASSLVRRTSGANVLTF. The entire variable domain, with the rest obtained from reference TRBV7-8 and TRBJ2-6, is as follows: GAGVSQSPRYKVAKRGQDVALRCDPISGHVSLFWYQQALGQGPEFLTYFQNEAQLDKSGLPSDRFFAERPEGSVSTLKIQRTQQEDSAVYLCASSLVRRTSGANVLTFGAGSRLTVL.

The chain links TRBV11-2 to TRBJ2-5; no clear D. CDR3 length equals 15 residues. Germline-derived CDR1 and CDR2 are SGHAT and FQNNGV. Trimming cost V 5 bases and J 5 bases, with 18 bases left between them. CDR3 in amino acids: CASSPLRLGRETQYF. For the CDR3, the DNA is TGTGCCAGCAGCCCTCTTCGGTTGGGTCGGGAGACCCAGTACTTC.

This clonotype appeared many times. The chain carries TRBV7-3 and TRBJ1-2, with unresolved D. The germline V gene encodes CDR1 SGHTA and CDR2 FQGTGA. V shed 1 base and J shed 0 bases, with 9 bases lying between them. The CDR3 spans 15 residues. CDR3 amino acids: CASSLNRDSNYGYTF. For the CDR3, the DNA is TGTGCCAGCAGCTTAAACAGAGACTCTAACTATGGCTACACCTTC. The entire variable domain, with the rest obtained from reference TRBV7-3 and TRBJ1-2, is as follows: GAGVSQTPSNKVTEKGKYVELRCDPISGHTALYWYRQSLGQGPEFLIYFQGTGAADDSGLPNDRFFAVRPEGSVSTLKIQRTERGDSAVYLCASSLNRDSNYGYTFGSGTRLTVV.

V usage is TRBV12-5 and J usage is TRBJ1-3; 7 nucleotides agree with TRBD1. CDR1 is LGHNT and CDR2 is FRNRAP in the germline V gene. This CDR3 contains 15 residues. Trimming took 6 bases from V and 7 from J; bases not matched to a gene: 12. This CDR3 is CASGLDRSSWNTIYF. The CDR3 coding sequence is TGTGCTAGTGGCCTGGACAGGTCGAGTTGGAACACCATATATTTT.

This clonotype was counted many times. V is TRBV12-3 or TRBV12-4 and J is TRBJ2-7, with TRBD2 as a possible D gene (7 bases). The CDR3 consists of 15 residues. V lost 3 bases to trimming and J lost 2 bases, with 14 bases between them. The CDR3 DNA is TGTGCCAGCAGTTTTCGGGGGGCACTAACCTACGAGCAGTACTTC. Its protein product is CASSFRGALTYEQYF.

The chain links TRBV28 to TRBJ2-7; D may match TRBD1 or TRBD2 (5 bases each). Germline V CDR1 and CDR2: MDHEN, SYDVKM. V gave up 8 bases and J gave up 0 bases, with 11 bases separating them. The CDR3 sequence is 13 residues long. CDR3 loop: CASARGSSYEQYF. The CDR3 DNA reads TGTGCCAGCGCTCGGGGCAGCTCCTACGAGCAGTACTTC.

This clonotype was recorded at least ten times. The V gene is TRBV5-1, the J gene TRBJ2-7, with 7 bases fitting TRBD2. CDR3 length: 12 residues. With V trimmed by 9 bases and J by 0 bases, 3 bases remained unmatched. Germline V gives CDR1 SGHRS, CDR2 YFSETQ. CDR3 amino acids: CATGLNSYEQYF. The CDR3 nucleotides are TGCGCCACGGGACTAAACTCCTACGAGCAGTACTTC.

This clonotype was recorded many times. The J gene is TRBJ1-1, the V gene TRBV5-4; maybe TRBD1 (6 bases). V dropped 0 bases and J dropped 2 bases, with 11 bases sitting between them. The CDR3 length is 15 residues. Germline CDR1 SGHNT, CDR2 YYREEE (reference sequence). CDR3 sequence: CASSLGQAPNTEAFF. CDR3 nucleotide sequence: TGTGCCAGCAGCTTGGGACAGGCTCCTAACACTGAAGCTTTCTTT.

This sequence joins TRBV6-7 and TRBJ1-5; no reliable D call. TRBV6-7 is flagged as an ORF with uncertain function. There are 16 residues in the CDR3. The V end was cut by 5 bases, the J end by 1 base, with 15 bases between. CDR3 protein: CASSRLGVKSNQPQHF. Here the CDR3 DNA reads TGTGCCAGCAGTCGGCTTGGGGTAAAGAGCAATCAGCCCCAGCATTTT.

The J gene is TRBJ2-4, the V gene TRBV12-3 or TRBV12-4, with 8 bases aligning to TRBD2. With 3 bases clipped from V and 7 bases from J, the junction kept 5 bases outside the gene matches. This CDR3 contains 14 residues. Written as DNA, the CDR3 is TGTGCCAGCAGTTTTTTGCGGGAGGTTAACATTCAGTACTTC. Its translation is CASSFLREVNIQYF.

This clonotype was counted many times. This rearrangement joins TRBV6-2 or TRBV6-3 to TRBJ2-6; TRBD1 aligns across 10 bases. The CDR3 length is 18 residues. With 2 bases clipped from V and 0 bases from J, the junction kept 4 bases outside the gene matches. CDR1 is MNHEY and CDR2 is SVGEGT in the germline V gene. CDR3 DNA sequence: TGTGCCAGCAGTTACAGACAGGGGGCCCTCTCTGGGGCCAACGTCCTGACTTTC. This codes for CASSYRQGALSGANVLTF.

This clonotype was recorded at least ten times. The V call is TRBV18, the J call TRBJ2-7; D is perhaps TRBD2 (6 bases). This CDR3 has 15 residues. Trimming cost V 3 bases and J 2 bases, with 14 bases left between them. CDR1 and CDR2 (germline): KGHSH, LQKENI. The CDR3 region has the DNA TGTGCCAGCTCACCGTACCCGGGACTGGCCTACGAGCAGTACTTC. It translates to CASSPYPGLAYEQYF.

The table lists this clonotype with many counts. This chain uses TRBV6-1 with TRBJ2-7; TRBD2 matches at 10 bases. CDR3 length: 14 amino acids. Germline V CDR1 and CDR2: MNHNS, SASEGT. V lost 4 bases, J lost 3 bases, and 3 bases stayed unmatched. CDR3 region: CASSAVAGGYEQYF. As DNA, the CDR3 is TGTGCCAGCAGTGCGGTAGCGGGAGGCTACGAGCAGTACTTC.

This clonotype was detected ten times or more. The rearrangement joins TRBV18 to TRBJ2-7; tentatively, D is TRBD1 or TRBD2 (5 bases each). Germline CDR1 reads KGHSH; CDR2 reads LQKENI. V was cut by 2 bases and J by 7 bases, with 6 bases left in between. The CDR3 loop spans 11 amino acids. CDR3 DNA sequence: TGTGCCAGCTCACCAGGGGGTGAGCAGTACTTC. Amino acid sequence: CASSPGGEQYF.

This clonotype was detected only a few times. V usage is TRBV14 and J usage is TRBJ2-2; 11 bases are a match to TRBD2. Germline V gives CDR1 SGHDN, CDR2 FVKESK. CDR3 size: 16 residues. V trimming: 2 bases; J trimming: 7 bases; junction bases outside the gene matches: 6. CDR3 loop: CASSQLLAGVHGELFF. The DNA of the CDR3 is TGTGCCAGCAGCCAACTACTAGCGGGAGTTCACGGGGAGCTGTTTTTT.

This clonotype was seen at least ten times. The chain employs TRBV4-3 and TRBJ2-5; D may correspond to TRBD1 or TRBD2 (5 bases each). This CDR3 region has 15 residues. V lost 0 bases to trimming and J lost 4 bases, with 12 bases between them. The V gene's germline CDR1 is LGHNA and CDR2 YSLEER. CDR3 region: CASSQERAGPETQYF. CDR3 bases: TGCGCCAGCAGCCAAGAGAGGGCAGGGCCAGAGACCCAGTACTTC.

This clonotype was recorded at least ten times. This chain connects TRBV20-1 to TRBJ1-5, with D tentatively TRBD1 (6 bases). V shed 5 bases and J shed 7 bases, with 15 bases lying between them. The CDR3 loop spans 13 amino acids. Germline CDR1 DFQATT, CDR2 SNEGSKA (reference sequence). The CDR3 region has the DNA TGCAGTGCTCCAGCGAAGGGGGAGCAGCCCCAGCATTTT. Translated, it gives CSAPAKGEQPQHF.

In this sample, this clonotype turned up many times. This chain uses TRBV20-1 with TRBJ1-5, with 7 bases lining up with TRBD1. J lost 11 bases, V lost 5 bases, and 15 bases had no gene match. Germline CDR1 DFQATT, CDR2 SNEGSKA (reference sequence). The CDR3 has 14 residues. DNA for the CDR3: TGCAGTGCTTCTCGCACAGGGGCCCTGATGGCCCAGCATTTT. Translation: CSASRTGALMAQHF.

In its sample, this clonotype was seen many times. The chain combines TRBV12-3 or TRBV12-4 with TRBJ2-7, with D possibly TRBD1 on 6 matching bases. Trimming took 6 bases from V and 3 from J, leaving 12 bases between them. CDR3 length equals 13 residues. CDR3: CASSNGQNYEQYF. The CDR3 DNA reads as TGTGCCAGCAGCAACGGACAGAACTACGAGCAGTACTTC.

Many counts were recorded for this clonotype. This chain joins TRBV7-2 and TRBJ2-4; the match to TRBD2 covers 10 bases. The V gene's germline CDR1 is SGHTA and CDR2 FQGNSA. Trimming took 6 bases from V and 3 from J; bases not matched to a gene: 5. The CDR3 is made up of 15 amino acids. The CDR3 sequence: CASSSSGRFKNIQYF. CDR3 bases: TGTGCCAGCAGTTCTAGCGGGAGATTCAAAAACATTCAGTACTTC. Drawing the rest from reference TRBV7-2 and TRBJ2-4, the complete variable domain is GAGVSQSPSNKVTEKGKDVELRCDPISGHTALYWYRQSLGQGLEFLIYFQGNSAPDKSGLPSDRFSAERTGGSVSTLTIQRTQQEDSAVYLCASSSSGRFKNIQYFGAGTRLSVL.

The V gene is TRBV6-5, the J gene TRBJ2-5; tentatively, D is TRBD1 or TRBD2 (6 bases each). Per the germline V gene, CDR1 is MNHEY and CDR2 is SVGAGI. There are 15 residues in the CDR3. Deletions cut 4 bases from V and 5 bases from J, with 17 bases between. This CDR3 reads CASSFHRGPGETQYF. DNA for the CDR3: TGTGCCAGCAGTTTTCATCGGGGGCCGGGTGAGACCCAGTACTTC.

The V and J genes are TRBV12-3 or TRBV12-4 and TRBJ2-5; the D gene is possibly TRBD1 (6 bases). The CDR3 totals 13 residues. Trimming left V 0 bases short and J 5 bases short, with 7 bases between. CDR3 nucleotides: TGTGCCAGCAGTTTAGCCGACAGGGAGACCCAGTACTTC. Translation gives CASSLADRETQYF.

A few counts support this clonotype. This chain links TRBV7-3 with TRBJ2-5; D is possibly TRBD1 or TRBD2 (5 bases each). The V end lost 1 base, the J end lost 1 base, and 25 bases lay between the germline ends. The length of the CDR3 is 20 residues. Germline CDR1 and CDR2: SGHTA and FQGTGA. CDR3 sequence (DNA): TGTGCCAGCAGCTTAAAGAGTTGGGGCAGAAAAGTAGCGCTCCAAGAGACCCAGTACTTC. Encoded protein: CASSLKSWGRKVALQETQYF.

This clonotype was recorded many times. The chain links TRBV28 to TRBJ2-6; unclear D gene. Germline lookup yields CDR1 MDHEN and CDR2 SYDVKM. There are 13 residues in the CDR3. With 3 bases removed from V and 4 bases from J, the gap between germline ends came to 4 bases. The CDR3 loop is CASSLDGANVLTF. The DNA for the CDR3 is TGTGCCAGCAGTTTGGACGGGGCCAACGTCCTGACTTTC.